This T cell receptor (beta chain) was sequenced for a study of early T cells in non-severe SARS-CoV-2 infection. On the study more broadly: RNA in bulk from unsorted whole blood was sequenced, and chains were unpaired.

Study-level points and caveats: The VDJdb matching leaned toward anti-spike CD8 responses and overlooked private and CD4 specificities.

The protocol attached unique molecular identifiers to individual cDNA molecules. TCRdb re-called the 5' RACE reads through MiXCR, storing one row per CDR3 protein. The sample carries about 83,000 distinct CDR3 sequences, about 10% recorded once. The CDR3 runs 14 residues. CDR1 is KGHSH, CDR2 LQKENI, per germline. V lost 3 bases and J lost 8; bases outside the gene matches: 9. On this clonotype: Its antigen is still unknown.

V gene TRBV18 combines with J gene TRBJ1-1; TRBD1 matches 7 bases. This receptor was identified in an adult who was a healthcare worker with PCR-confirmed SARS-CoV-2 infection or an uninfected control (not recorded which). The sample was whole blood, taken at baseline. In DNA, the CDR3 is TGTGCCAGCTCACCGAAACAGGGGCGCCGGGAAGCTTTCTTT. This sequence encodes CASSPKQGRREAFF.